The present TCR beta chain was sequenced within a study of response to subunit inactivated influenza vaccine. Whole-study findings and limits: T cells newly recruited by each seasonal influenza vaccination are few, the authors suggested.

This clonotype was observed at least ten times. What it binds is not known. TCRdb itself ran the RT-PCR reads through MiXCR, one entry per CDR3 protein. The table records about half a million distinct CDR3 sequences, 25% of them present only once. The CDR3 runs 15 residues. In germline, CDR1 is SGHAT, CDR2 FQNNGV. Trimming pared 2 bases from V and 2 bases from J, leaving 12 bases between. The sample consisted of CD4+ T cells sorted from PBMCs, taken roughly 5 days after vaccination. The chain combines TRBV11-2 with TRBJ2-5, with unresolved D. The clonotype was recovered from a man in his fifties who received an inactivated influenza vaccine. The CDR3 loop reads CASSLRGNLQETQYF. In DNA form, the CDR3 reads TGTGCCAGCAGCTTACGTGGGAACCTTCAAGAGACCCAGTACTTC.